The following is a T cell receptor (beta chain) sequence with its context. The data derive from a study of low-dose radiotherapy and immunotherapy resistance in tumors. Study-level information: Cohort 2 received 1 Gy per fraction every two weeks, totaling 13 Gy over 26 weeks. The study gave patients oral aspirin 300 mg daily for four cycles from cycle 1 day 1.

Nivolumab, ipilimumab, aspirin, low-dose cyclophosphamide and low-dose radiotherapy were given to donors. Both TCRalpha and TCRbeta chains were reverse transcribed with V-gene-specific primers. Both a constant-region primer and a V-primer adapter served to amplify TCRs across roughly 20 PCR cycles. Amplification (by in vitro transcription) was performed on isolated mRNA. MiXCR, applied by TCRdb to the reads, yields one record per CDR3 protein. The table has 5,000 to 7,500 distinct CDR3 sequences, roughly 80% seen once. This receptor was taken from a human donor with advanced metastatic prostate, ovarian, gallbladder or colorectal cancer (not recorded which). This table probably holds off-target reads from a library built for another chain.

CDR3: CASSQQGLATEAFF. The CDR3 bases are TGTGCCAGCAGCCAACAGGGGTTAGCGACTGAAGCTTTCTTT. The chain combines TRBV7-6 with TRBJ1-1; 7 nucleotides align to TRBD1. CDR1 is SGHVS, CDR2 FNYEAQ, per germline. The CDR3 is made up of 14 amino acids. Trimming cost V 5 bases and J 5 bases; bases outside gene matches: 8. Filled out from reference TRBV7-6 and TRBJ1-1, the complete variable domain reads GAGVSQSPRYKVTKRGQDVALRCDPISGHVSLYWYRQALGQGPEFLTYFNYEAQQDKSGLPNDRFSAERPEGSISTLTIQRTEQRDSAMYRCASSQQGLATEAFFGQGTRLTVV.